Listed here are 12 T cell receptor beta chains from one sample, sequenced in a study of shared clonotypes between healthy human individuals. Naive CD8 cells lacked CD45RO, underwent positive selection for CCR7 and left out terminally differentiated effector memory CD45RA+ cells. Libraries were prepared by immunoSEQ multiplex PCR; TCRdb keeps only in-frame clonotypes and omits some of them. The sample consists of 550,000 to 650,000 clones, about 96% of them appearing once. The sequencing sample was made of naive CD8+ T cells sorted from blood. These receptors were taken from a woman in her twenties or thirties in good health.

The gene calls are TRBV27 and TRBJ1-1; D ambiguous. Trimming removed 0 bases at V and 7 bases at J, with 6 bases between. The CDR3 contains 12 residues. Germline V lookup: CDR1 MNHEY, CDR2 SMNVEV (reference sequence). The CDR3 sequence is CASSLSKGEAFF. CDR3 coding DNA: TGTGCCAGCAGTTTATCGAAGGGTGAAGCTTTCTTT.

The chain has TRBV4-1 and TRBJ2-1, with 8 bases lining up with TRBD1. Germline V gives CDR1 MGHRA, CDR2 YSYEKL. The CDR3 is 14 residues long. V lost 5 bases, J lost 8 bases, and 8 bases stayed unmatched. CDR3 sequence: CASSSPGQVHEQFF. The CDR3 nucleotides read TGCGCCAGCAGCTCGCCGGGACAGGTACATGAGCAGTTCTTC.

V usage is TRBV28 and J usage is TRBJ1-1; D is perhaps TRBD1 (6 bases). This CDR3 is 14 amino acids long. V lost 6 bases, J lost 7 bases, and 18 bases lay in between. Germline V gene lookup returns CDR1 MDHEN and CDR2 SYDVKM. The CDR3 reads CASRQTGTSLEAFF. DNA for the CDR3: TGTGCCAGCAGGCAAACAGGGACATCTCTTGAAGCTTTCTTT.

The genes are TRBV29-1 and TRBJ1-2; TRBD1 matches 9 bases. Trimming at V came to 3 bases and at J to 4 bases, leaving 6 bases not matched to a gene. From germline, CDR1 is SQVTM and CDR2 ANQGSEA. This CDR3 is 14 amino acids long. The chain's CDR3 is CSVEGDRVGYGYTF. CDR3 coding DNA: TGCAGCGTTGAGGGGGACAGGGTGGGCTATGGCTACACCTTC.

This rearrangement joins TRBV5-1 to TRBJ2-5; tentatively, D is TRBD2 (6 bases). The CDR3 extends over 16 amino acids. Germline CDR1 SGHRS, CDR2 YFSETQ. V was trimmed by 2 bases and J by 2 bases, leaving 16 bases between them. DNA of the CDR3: TGCGCCAGCAGCTTTGTGGGGGGTACAAGACAAGAGACCCAGTACTTC. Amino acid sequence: CASSFVGGTRQETQYF.

CDR3 nucleotide sequence: TGTGCCAGCAGTCTGAGTAGCGGATACAATGAGCAGTTCTTC. Protein product: CASSLSSGYNEQFF. The chain carries TRBV5-8 and TRBJ2-1, with D perhaps TRBD2 (6 bases). CDR1 is SGHTS, CDR2 YDEGEE, per germline. V was shortened by 5 bases and J by 4 bases, with 13 bases between the two germline ends. The CDR3 runs 14 residues.

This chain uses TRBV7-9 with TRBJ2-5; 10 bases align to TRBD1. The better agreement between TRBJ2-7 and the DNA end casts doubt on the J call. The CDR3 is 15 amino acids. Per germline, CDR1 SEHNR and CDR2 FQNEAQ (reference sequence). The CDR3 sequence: CASSFGGTGAPEQYF. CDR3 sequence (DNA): TGTGCCAGCAGCTTTGGTGGGACAGGGGCGCCCGAGCAGTACTTC.

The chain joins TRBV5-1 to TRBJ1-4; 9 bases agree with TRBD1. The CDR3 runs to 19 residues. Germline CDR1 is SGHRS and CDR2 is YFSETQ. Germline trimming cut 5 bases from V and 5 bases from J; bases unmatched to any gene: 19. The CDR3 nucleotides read TGCGCCAGCAGTTACCATACCCGGGACAGGGTTACTACAAATGAAAAACTGTTTTTT. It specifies CASSYHTRDRVTTNEKLFF.

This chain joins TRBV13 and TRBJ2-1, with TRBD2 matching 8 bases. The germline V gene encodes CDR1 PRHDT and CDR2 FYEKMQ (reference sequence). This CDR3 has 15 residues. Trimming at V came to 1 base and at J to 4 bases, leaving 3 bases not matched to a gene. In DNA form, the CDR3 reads TGTGCCAGCAGCTTAGCAACTAGCGGATACAATGAGCAGTTCTTC. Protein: CASSLATSGYNEQFF.

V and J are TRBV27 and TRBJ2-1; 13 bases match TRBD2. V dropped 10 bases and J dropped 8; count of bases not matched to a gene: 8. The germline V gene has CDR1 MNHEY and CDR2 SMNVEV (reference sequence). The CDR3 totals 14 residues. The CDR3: CATGLAGDRDEQFF. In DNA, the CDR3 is TGTGCCACCGGACTAGCGGGAGACCGCGATGAGCAGTTCTTC.

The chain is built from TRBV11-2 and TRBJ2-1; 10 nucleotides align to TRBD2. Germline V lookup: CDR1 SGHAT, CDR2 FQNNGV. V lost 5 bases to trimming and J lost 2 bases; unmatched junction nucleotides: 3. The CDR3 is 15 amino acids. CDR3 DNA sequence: TGTGCCAGCAGCCAGAGCGGGGGGGCCTACAATGAGCAGTTCTTC. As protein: CASSQSGGAYNEQFF.

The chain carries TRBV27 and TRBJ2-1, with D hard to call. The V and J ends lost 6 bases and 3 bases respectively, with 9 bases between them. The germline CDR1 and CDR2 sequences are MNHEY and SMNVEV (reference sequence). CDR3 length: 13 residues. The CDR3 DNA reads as TGTGCCAGCAGACGGACGGACTACAATGAGCAGTTCTTC. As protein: CASRRTDYNEQFF.